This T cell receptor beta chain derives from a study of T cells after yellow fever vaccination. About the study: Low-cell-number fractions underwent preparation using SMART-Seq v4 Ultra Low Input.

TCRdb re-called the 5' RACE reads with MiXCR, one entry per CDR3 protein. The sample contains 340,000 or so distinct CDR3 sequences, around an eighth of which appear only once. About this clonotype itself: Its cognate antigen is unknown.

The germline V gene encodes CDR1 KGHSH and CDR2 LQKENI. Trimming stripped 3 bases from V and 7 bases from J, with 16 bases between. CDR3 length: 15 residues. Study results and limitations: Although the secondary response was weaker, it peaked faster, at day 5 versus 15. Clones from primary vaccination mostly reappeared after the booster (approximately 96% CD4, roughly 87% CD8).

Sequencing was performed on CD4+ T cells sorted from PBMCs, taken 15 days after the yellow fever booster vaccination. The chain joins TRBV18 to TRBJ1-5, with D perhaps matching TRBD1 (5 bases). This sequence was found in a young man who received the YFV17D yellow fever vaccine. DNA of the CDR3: TGTGCCAGCTCACCGGGTGGAGGGGATACGCAGCCCCAGCATTTT. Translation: CASSPGGGDTQPQHF.